The 9 T cell receptor beta chains in this list originate from one sample, sequenced in a study of blood T cell repertoires in COVID-19. Some clones are missing from TCRdb's copy, which holds only in-frame ones; the method was immunoSEQ multiplex PCR. Of fewer than 350,000 clones in the sample, approximately 91% were seen once. Sequences were obtained from peripheral blood. These receptors came from a man aged 18 to 30 with active or convalescent COVID-19.

There are a few counts of this clone. V is TRBV6-1 and J is TRBJ1-5; the D gene is possibly TRBD1 (6 bases). The CDR3 loop spans 19 amino acids. Per germline, CDR1 MNHNS and CDR2 SASEGT. V was trimmed by 3 bases and J by 3 bases, leaving 24 bases between them. The CDR3 region has the DNA TGTGCCAGCAGTGAGCCACCCACTACAGGGAGTTGGCCCAATCAGCCCCAGCATTTT. Translated: CASSEPPTTGSWPNQPQHF.

V gene TRBV7-9 combines with J gene TRBJ2-1, with TRBD1 identical over 7 bases. The CDR3 contains 15 residues. From germline, CDR1 is SEHNR and CDR2 FQNEAQ (reference sequence). Trimming cost V 4 bases and J 3 bases; bases outside gene matches: 6. The CDR3 coding sequence is TGTGCCAGCAGCTCCGTACGGGACAGCTACAATGAGCAGTTCTTC. Amino acids: CASSSVRDSYNEQFF.

The J gene is TRBJ2-3, the V gene TRBV7-9, with D unresolved. There are 14 residues in the CDR3. Germline CDR1 and CDR2: SEHNR and FQNEAQ (reference sequence). With 2 bases removed from V and 5 bases from J, the gap between germline ends came to 11 bases. As DNA, the CDR3 is TGTGCCAGCAGCTTAAGCTCTTTTCAAGATACGCAGTATTTT. Amino acid sequence: CASSLSSFQDTQYF.

The rearrangement joins TRBV27 to TRBJ2-2, with 10 positions matching TRBD1. V shed 7 bases, J shed 2 bases, and the junction held 4 bases outside the gene matches. From germline, CDR1 is MNHEY and CDR2 SMNVEV (reference sequence). CDR3 length: 15 amino acids. The CDR3 spells CASKPTGGNTGELFF. CDR3 in DNA: TGTGCCAGCAAACCGACAGGGGGCAACACCGGGGAGCTGTTTTTT.

V usage is TRBV7-9 and J usage is TRBJ2-2; D possibly corresponds to TRBD1 (5 bases). The CDR3 spans 16 residues. From germline, CDR1 is SEHNR and CDR2 FQNEAQ (reference sequence). V was trimmed by 5 bases and J by 0 bases, leaving 13 bases between them. The CDR3 loop is CASSHPLGANTGELFF. CDR3 DNA sequence: TGTGCCAGCAGCCATCCCTTAGGGGCGAACACCGGGGAGCTGTTTTTT.

The J gene is TRBJ2-3, the V gene TRBV10-3; TRBD1 agrees at 9 bases. Germline V gene sequence: CDR1 ENHRY, CDR2 SYGVKD. J lost 3 bases, V lost 6 bases, and 7 bases had no gene match. The CDR3 runs to 15 residues. The CDR3 spells CAIRTGGTGTDTQYF. Written as DNA, the CDR3 is TGTGCCATCAGGACAGGGGGAACAGGAACAGATACGCAGTATTTT.

The chain carries TRBV10-1 and TRBJ1-5; D call uncertain. The CDR3 sequence is 11 residues long. Looked up from germline, CDR1 is WNHNN and CDR2 is SYGVQD (reference sequence). V dropped 7 bases and J dropped 5 bases, with 6 bases sitting between them. The CDR3 region has the DNA TGCGCCAGCAAGCCATATCAGCCCCAGCATTTT. It is translated as CASKPYQPQHF.

This clone is a singleton in its sample. The V and J genes are TRBV29-1 and TRBJ1-5, with D perhaps TRBD1 (5 bases). V lost 6 bases and J lost 6, with 12 bases in between. CDR1 SQVTM and CDR2 ANQGSEA come from the germline V gene. CDR3 length: 12 residues. The CDR3 DNA follows: TGCAGCGTGGGACTCGGGGGTCAGCCCCAGCATTTT. As protein: CSVGLGGQPQHF.

The V gene is TRBV10-3, the J gene TRBJ1-3; 7 nucleotides agree with TRBD1. The germline gives CDR1 ENHRY, CDR2 SYGVKD. The J segment lost 3 bases and the V segment lost 11 bases, leaving 13 bases of the junction unmatched. The CDR3 is made up of 15 amino acids. CDR3 amino acids: CAASGTDIIGNTIYF. CDR3 DNA sequence: TGTGCCGCGTCCGGGACAGATATAATTGGAAACACCATATATTTT.